Listed here are 29 T cell receptor beta chains from one sample, sequenced in a study of metastatic and nonmetastatic thyroid tumors. No treatment of any kind had been given to any patient before thyroid surgery. TCRdb reprocessed the PCR reads via MiXCR. The table has more than 9,000 clones, approximately 30% seen once. The specimen sequenced was tumor tissue. All receptors come from a male donor with papillary thyroid cancer or a benign thyroid nodule (not recorded which). Some clones in this sample may be carry-over from other donors' samples.

A few counts support this clone. One end of the junction varies from germline; a read error may be responsible. The V call is TRBV27, the J call TRBJ1-2; D may be TRBD1 (5 bases). Germline V gives CDR1 MNHEY, CDR2 SMNVEV (reference sequence). The CDR3 runs to 13 residues. CDR3 amino acids: CASRLSGNYGYTF. The CDR3 coding sequence is TGTGCCAGCAGGTTATCAGGGAACTATGGCTACACCTTC.

This chain connects TRBV28 to TRBJ2-6, with a weak D call TRBD1 (6 bases). This CDR3 comprises 15 residues. Trimming left V 8 bases short and J 1 base short, with 12 bases between. CDR1 is MDHEN, CDR2 SYDVKM, per germline. This CDR3 is CASRERGSGANVLTF. CDR3 sequence (DNA): TGTGCCAGCCGCGAAAGGGGGTCTGGGGCCAACGTCCTGACTTTC.

This clone was detected a few times. The DNA for the CDR3 is TGTGCCAGCAGCGGACAGGGTATGGGTGAGCAGTTCTTC. It specifies CASSGQGMGEQFF. The J gene is TRBJ2-1, the V gene TRBV6-4; 8 nucleotides align to TRBD1. The CDR3 totals 13 residues. V trimming: 6 bases; J trimming: 9 bases; junction bases outside the gene matches: 7. Germline V gene sequence: CDR1 MRHNA, CDR2 SNTAGT.

Ten or more counts support this clone. A much larger clone lies one base from this, so it may be a read error. The CDR3 does not close with the conserved phenylalanine or tryptophan, likely indicating a read error. V and J are TRBV20-1 and TRBJ1-1; 7 positions agree with TRBD1. Trimming at V came to 6 bases and at J to 11 bases, leaving 6 bases not matched to a gene. This CDR3 region has 10 residues. CDR1 and CDR2 (germline): DFQATT, SNEGSKA (reference sequence). CDR3 sequence (DNA): TGCAGTGCAGCAGGGGGGGAGGCTTTCCTT. Translation gives CSAAGGEAFL.

DNA of the CDR3: TGCGCCAGCAGCTATGACGAGGCGGGGGTAGCTAATGAAAAACTGTTTTTT. It codes for CASSYDEAGVANEKLFF. V gene TRBV5-1 combines with J gene TRBJ1-4, with D perhaps TRBD1 (5 bases). The length of the CDR3 is 17 residues. Germline lookup yields CDR1 SGHRS and CDR2 YFSETQ. Deletions cut 3 bases from V and 3 bases from J, with 18 bases between. Drawing the rest from reference TRBV5-1 and TRBJ1-4, the complete variable domain is KAGVTQTPRYLIKTRGQQVTLSCSPISGHRSVSWYQQTPGQGLQFLFEYFSETQRNKGNFPGRFSGRQFSNSRSEMNVSTLELGDSALYLCASSYDEAGVANEKLFFGSGTQLSVL.

The CDR3 reads CASSPWGEQNTEAFF. CDR3 DNA: TGTGCCAGCAGCCCATGGGGGGAGCAGAACACTGAAGCTTTCTTT. This chain joins TRBV28 and TRBJ1-1; possibly TRBD1 for D (5 bases). The CDR3 has 15 residues. CDR1 is MDHEN and CDR2 is SYDVKM in the germline V gene. V lost 6 bases, J lost 1 base, and 15 bases lay in between.

This clone was seen repeatedly, ten times or more. The gene calls are TRBV14 and TRBJ2-5; TRBD2 agrees at 7 bases. With 3 bases clipped from V and 5 bases from J, the junction kept 9 bases outside the gene matches. The germline CDR1 and CDR2 sequences are SGHDN and FVKESK. The CDR3 has 15 residues. The CDR3 spells CASSQGAGAWETQYF. The CDR3 coding sequence is TGTGCCAGCAGCCAGGGCGCGGGAGCTTGGGAGACCCAGTACTTC.

This clone has at least ten counts. This chain links TRBV5-1 with TRBJ2-2; perhaps TRBD2 as D (5 bases). The V and J ends lost 2 bases and 1 base respectively, with 12 bases between them. From germline, CDR1 is SGHRS and CDR2 YFSETQ. The CDR3 is 16 residues long. CDR3 in DNA: TGCGCCAGCAGCTTAGGAAGCGGTATGAACACCGGGGAGCTGTTTTTT. This gives the protein CASSLGSGMNTGELFF.

The chain recombines TRBV6-2 or TRBV6-3 with TRBJ1-5; D is ambiguous. There are 15 residues in the CDR3. Germline lookup yields CDR1 MNHEY and CDR2 SVGEGT. Deletions cut 2 bases from V and 5 bases from J, with 13 bases between. The DNA of the CDR3 is TGTGCCAGCAGTTACACTCTAGAGGGTTATCAGCCCCAGCATTTT. Protein product: CASSYTLEGYQPQHF.

The CDR3 loop is CASSAGTGVRDTEAFF. DNA of the CDR3: TGTGCCAGCAGTGCCGGGACAGGGGTAAGGGACACTGAAGCTTTCTTT. This sequence joins TRBV6-1 and TRBJ1-1; TRBD1 matches at 10 bases. V gave up 4 bases and J gave up 3 bases; unmatched junction bases: 8. CDR3 length: 16 amino acids. From germline, CDR1 is MNHNS and CDR2 SASEGT.

This chain connects TRBV6-6 to TRBJ2-1, with D unresolved. Trimming pared 2 bases from V and 5 bases from J, leaving 7 bases between. The germline V gene has CDR1 MNHNY and CDR2 SVGAGI (reference sequence). CDR3 size: 13 residues. Written as DNA, the CDR3 is TGTGCCAGCAGTTACGACGAAAACAATGAGCAGTTCTTC. Amino acid sequence: CASSYDENNEQFF.

The V and J genes are TRBV5-1 and TRBJ2-7; 10 bases match TRBD2. The CDR3 is 15 amino acids. From germline, CDR1 is SGHRS and CDR2 YFSETQ. V was pared by 4 bases and J by 0 bases, with 4 bases of the junction left unmatched. The CDR3 DNA reads TGCGCCAGCAGCCCTAGCGGGAGCAGCTCCTACGAGCAGTACTTC. This sequence encodes CASSPSGSSSYEQYF.

About this clone: Sequence at one end of the junction differs from germline and may be a read error. The J gene is TRBJ2-2, the V gene TRBV10-2, with 7 bases that match TRBD1. There are 14 residues in the CDR3. Germline-derived CDR1 and CDR2 are WSHSY and SAAADI. The CDR3 protein is CASRPTGATVELFF. The CDR3 DNA follows: TGCGCCAGCCGACCCACAGGGGCTACCGTGGAGCTGTTTTTT.

This clone has just one count. The chain employs TRBV20-1 and TRBJ2-3; 10 bases are a match to TRBD2. The V gene end was trimmed by 6 bases and the J gene end by 4 bases; junction bases not matched to a gene: 10. This CDR3 spans 15 amino acids. Germline V gene sequence: CDR1 DFQATT, CDR2 SNEGSKA (reference sequence). Here the CDR3 DNA reads TGCAGTGCCCCTACGTTAGCGGGAGGCCCAGATACGCAGTATTTT. Its protein is CSAPTLAGGPDTQYF.

Only a few counts were recorded for this clone. The V gene is TRBV12-3 or TRBV12-4, the J gene TRBJ2-3; D is unclear. The V end lost 1 base, the J end lost 7 bases, and 12 bases lay between the germline ends. This CDR3 spans 14 amino acids. CDR3 sequence reads: CASSLGSGTYTQYF. The CDR3 DNA is TGTGCCAGCAGTTTAGGCTCTGGAACATATACGCAGTATTTT.

A few counts support this clone. The V call is TRBV6-1, the J call TRBJ2-7, with D possibly TRBD2 on 6 matching bases. This CDR3 has 13 amino acids. The germline gives CDR1 MNHNS, CDR2 SASEGT. Trimming removed 4 bases from V and 7 bases from J, with 14 bases in between. The CDR3 here is CASSGTSSGEQYF. CDR3 DNA sequence: TGTGCCAGCAGTGGAACTAGCTCGGGTGAGCAGTACTTC.

The chain is built from TRBV30 and TRBJ2-7, with D possibly TRBD2 on 7 matching bases. Germline CDR1 is GTSNPN and CDR2 is SVGIG (reference sequence). V gave up 7 bases and J gave up 7 bases, with 14 bases separating them. CDR3 length equals 11 residues. The CDR3 region has the DNA TGTGCCTCGAGGGGGGGGCTGGAGCAGTACTTC. Its protein product is CASRGGLEQYF.

This clone was seen ten or more times. This specimen includes other DNA sequences encoding the same CDR3. The CDR3 is CASSFSQGARLDTEAFF. In DNA form, the CDR3 reads TGTGCCAGCAGCTTTAGTCAGGGGGCGCGGTTAGACACTGAAGCTTTCTTT. This chain connects TRBV11-1 to TRBJ1-1; 8 bases agree with TRBD1. This CDR3 region has 17 residues. V shed 3 bases and J 3 bases; nucleotides not matched to a gene: 12. The germline V gene has CDR1 SGHAT and CDR2 FQDESV (reference sequence).

CDR3 nucleotides: TGTGCCAGCAGCTCCAATACCTTGAGACTGAACACTGAAGCTTTCTTT. This codes for CASSSNTLRLNTEAFF. The rearrangement uses TRBV11-1 and TRBJ1-1; D unresolved. Trimming left V 4 bases short and J 0 bases short, with 15 bases between. The germline CDR1 and CDR2 sequences are SGHAT and FQDESV (reference sequence). The CDR3 totals 16 residues.

This clone was seen at least ten times. The CDR3 spells CASSPFEGPREQYV. The CDR3 DNA reads TGTGCCAGCTCACCCTTCGAGGGTCCACGCGAGCAGTACGTC. The chain links TRBV18 to TRBJ2-7, with D perhaps TRBD2 (5 bases). Germline values: CDR1 KGHSH, CDR2 LQKENI. The length of the CDR3 is 14 residues. The V and J ends lost 3 bases and 6 bases respectively, with 15 bases between them.

By sample fraction, this clone is medium-sized. The chain combines TRBV6-5 with TRBJ2-1; 11 positions match TRBD2. V shed 5 bases and J 5 bases; nucleotides not matched to a gene: 14. Per germline, CDR1 MNHEY and CDR2 SVGAGI. The length of the CDR3 is 18 residues. The CDR3 loop reads CASSRQTSGIAPDNEQFF. The CDR3 DNA follows: TGTGCCAGCAGTCGCCAGACTAGCGGGATCGCCCCCGACAATGAGCAGTTCTTC.

The chain uses TRBV7-3 and TRBJ2-1; 8 bases are a match to TRBD1. Unmatched junction bases numbered 7, after V lost 5 bases and J lost 7 bases. The V gene's germline CDR1 is SGHTA and CDR2 FQGTGA. The CDR3 loop spans 14 amino acids. Written as DNA, the CDR3 is TGTGCCAGCAGCAGCTCCGGGACAGGTAATGAGCAGTTCTTC. Its protein product is CASSSSGTGNEQFF.

This clone was found many times. The gene calls are TRBV29-1 and TRBJ2-3; the D gene is possibly TRBD2 (6 bases). Germline V CDR1 and CDR2: SQVTM, ANQGSEA. V was shortened by 1 base and J by 0 bases, with 8 bases between the two germline ends. The length of the CDR3 is 14 residues. The CDR3 here is CSVEAGRSTDTQYF. DNA of the CDR3: TGCAGCGTTGAAGCGGGGAGGAGCACAGATACGCAGTATTTT.

This clone was seen a few times. The CDR3 DNA reads as TGTGCCAGCATAAGGGGGAGGGGACCTTTGCAGTACGTC. It is translated as CASIRGRGPLQYV. The gene calls are TRBV27 and TRBJ2-7; perhaps TRBD2 as D (7 bases). The germline V gene encodes CDR1 MNHEY and CDR2 SMNVEV (reference sequence). This CDR3 has 13 residues. V was pared by 7 bases and J by 9 bases, with 19 bases between.

This clone has more than one count but fewer than ten. The chain recombines TRBV6-1 with TRBJ2-7; D call uncertain. The CDR3 is made up of 12 amino acids. The V end was cut by 7 bases, the J end by 7 bases, with 14 bases between. The germline V gene encodes CDR1 MNHNS and CDR2 SASEGT. The CDR3 nucleotides read TGTGCCAGCATTGGGCGGCGTGGGGAGCAGTACGTC. Its protein product is CASIGRRGEQYV.

This chain joins TRBV10-3 and TRBJ2-7; D gene uncertain. The CDR3 covers 17 residues. Trimming shortened V by 3 bases and J by 3 bases, and 21 bases separated the two germline ends. The germline V gene encodes CDR1 ENHRY and CDR2 SYGVKD. Here the CDR3 DNA reads TGTGCCATCAGTGATACCCCCCAAGGTGGGAACTTCTACGAGCAGTACGTC. Amino acids: CAISDTPQGGNFYEQYV.

In its sample, this clone ranks as medium-sized (0.01 to 0.1%). The chain employs TRBV30 and TRBJ2-2; 8 bases are shared with TRBD2. The germline V gene encodes CDR1 GTSNPN and CDR2 SVGIG (reference sequence). The CDR3 loop spans 14 amino acids. Trimming removed 7 bases from V and 5 bases from J; junction bases left unmatched: 9. The CDR3 sequence is CASRAGGGTGELFF. DNA for the CDR3: TGTGCCTCAAGGGCGGGAGGAGGAACCGGGGAGCTGTTTTTT. The variable domain in full, with the rest retrieved from reference TRBV30 and TRBJ2-2, is SQTIHQWPATLVQPVGSPLSLECTVEGTSNPNLYWYRQAAGRGLQLLFYSVGIGQISSEVPQNLSASRPQDRQFILSSKKLLLSDSGFYLCASRAGGGTGELFFGEGSRLTVL.

This chain connects TRBV7-8 to TRBJ1-1; no definite D call. Germline values: CDR1 SGHVS, CDR2 FQNEAQ. The ends were cut back, 2 bases at V and 1 base at J, with 8 bases in the middle. The CDR3 length is 14 residues. The CDR3 is CASSLRSENTEAFF. Here the CDR3 DNA reads TGTGCCAGCAGCTTACGCTCGGAGAACACTGAAGCTTTCTTT. The complete variable domain, with remaining parts taken from reference TRBV7-8 and TRBJ1-1, reads GAGVSQSPRYKVAKRGQDVALRCDPISGHVSLFWYQQALGQGPEFLTYFQNEAQLDKSGLPSDRFFAERPEGSVSTLKIQRTQQEDSAVYLCASSLRSENTEAFFGQGTRLTVV.

V and J are TRBV7-3 and TRBJ2-3; D gene unclear. Germline CDR1 SGHTA, CDR2 FQGTGA. The CDR3 extends over 14 amino acids. Trimming took 5 bases from V and 1 from J, leaving 10 bases between them. CDR3 in DNA: TGTGCCAGCAGCCGTGAAGTTGGCACAGATACGCAGTATTTT. This codes for CASSREVGTDTQYF.